This entry features one TCR beta chain sequence. The CDR3 sequence is 12 residues long. Trimming removed 5 bases at V and 3 bases at J, with 8 bases between. Germline CDR1 and CDR2: SGHRS and YFSETQ. This sample is drawn from a study of T cells after posttransplantation cyclophosphamide. TCRdb keeps only in-frame clones here, not all; method: immunoSEQ multiplex PCR. Of roughly 49,000 clones in the sample, approximately 86% were seen once. The V call is TRBV5-1, the J call TRBJ1-1; no clear D gene. The sequencing input was PBMCs. This sequence was found in a man aged 25 to 40 with a blood cancer, CMV-positive, and with a related stem cell donor. The CDR3 DNA reads as TGCGCCAGCAGATCGGTTGACACTGAAGCTTTCTTT. The encoded protein is CASRSVDTEAFF. Filled out from reference TRBV5-1 and TRBJ1-1, the complete variable domain reads KAGVTQTPRYLIKTRGQQVTLSCSPISGHRSVSWYQQTPGQGLQFLFEYFSETQRNKGNFPGRFSGRQFSNSRSEMNVSTLELGDSALYLCASRSVDTEAFFGQGTRLTVV.